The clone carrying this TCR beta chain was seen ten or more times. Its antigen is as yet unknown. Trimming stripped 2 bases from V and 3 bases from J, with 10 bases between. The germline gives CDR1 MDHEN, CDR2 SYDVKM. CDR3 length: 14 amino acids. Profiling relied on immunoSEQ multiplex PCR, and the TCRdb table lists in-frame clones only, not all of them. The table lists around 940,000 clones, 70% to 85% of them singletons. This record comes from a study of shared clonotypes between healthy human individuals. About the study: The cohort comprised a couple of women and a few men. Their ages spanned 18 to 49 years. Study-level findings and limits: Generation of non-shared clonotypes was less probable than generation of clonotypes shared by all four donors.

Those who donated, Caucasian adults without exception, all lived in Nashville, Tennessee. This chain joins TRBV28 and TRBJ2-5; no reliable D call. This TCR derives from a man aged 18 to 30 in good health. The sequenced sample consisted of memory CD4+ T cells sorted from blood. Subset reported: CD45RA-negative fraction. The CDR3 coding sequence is TGTGCCAGCAGTTTAGAGACACCGAAAGAGACCCAGTACTTC. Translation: CASSLETPKETQYF.